This T cell receptor beta chain was sequenced during a study of T-cell reconstitution after alpha-beta-depleted transplantation in children. Construction of the TCRbeta library involved unique molecular identifiers. A single record per CDR3 protein comes from TCRdb applying MiXCR to the PCR reads. The table has 700,000 to 950,000 distinct CDR3 sequences, less than 20% seen once. CDR1 is SGHAT and CDR2 is FQNNGV in the germline V gene. The CDR3 loop spans 11 amino acids. The ends were cut back, 8 bases at V and 8 bases at J, with 10 bases in the middle. Regarding the study as a whole: Diversity and T-cell counts at one year after transplant derived mostly from new T cells. Roughly two months post-transplant, alpha-beta T cells reportedly originated from several hundred graft clones that had expanded. Surviving thymic progenitors and recipient T cells were the source of high TCRbeta diversity at day 60 in some patients.

Only a few counts were recorded for this clonotype. Its matching antigen is unknown. The rearrangement uses TRBV11-2 and TRBJ2-1, with D maybe TRBD2 (5 bases). The receptor was derived from a male patient between 10 and 17 years old who had a stem cell transplant for acute lymphoblastic leukemia, so the T cells may come from the graft donor. The specimen comprised PBMCs, mostly from graft donor cells, sampled 360 days after TCRalphabeta/CD19-depleted stem cell transplant. In DNA, the CDR3 is TGTGCCAGCCGAGGGCCGTATGAGCAGTTCTTC. Residues: CASRGPYEQFF.